This T cell receptor beta chain was recorded in a study of blood T cell repertoires in COVID-19. In the study overall: Both acute and convalescent COVID-19 samples were obtained from the United States, Italy and Spain. T cells, B-cell-depleted T cells, or PBMCs provided the cDNA or gDNA that served as material.

Original data processing: From reference gene primer amplification, estimates of nucleated cell counts were derived. Using immunoSEQ multiplex PCR, the repertoire was profiled, and TCRdb retains in-frame clones only, with some absent. The V and J calls and clone size come from that table; D and trimming were worked out from the DNA. This table has some 200,000 clones, around four fifths appearing once. The receptor was derived from a woman older than 75 with COVID-19, enrolled during active disease. Source material: peripheral blood.

The CDR3 loop is CASSWTAGTNVRMNTEAFF. DNA for the CDR3: TGCGCCAGCAGCTGGACAGCCGGGACCAACGTTCGAATGAACACTGAAGCTTTCTTT. The genes are TRBV5-1 and TRBJ1-1, with D possibly being TRBD1 (6 bases). CDR3 length equals 19 residues. Between the trimmed V and J ends, which lost 3 bases and 0 bases, there was a span of 24 bases. Germline assignment: CDR1 SGHRS and CDR2 YFSETQ. The full variable domain, in which reference TRBV5-1 and TRBJ1-1 provide the parts outside the CDR3, is KAGVTQTPRYLIKTRGQQVTLSCSPISGHRSVSWYQQTPGQGLQFLFEYFSETQRNKGNFPGRFSGRQFSNSRSEMNVSTLELGDSALYLCASSWTAGTNVRMNTEAFFGQGTRLTVV.